A selection of T cell receptor beta chains follows, all from one sample in a study of Graves' ophthalmopathy and Graves' hyperthyroidism. TCRdb ran MiXCR on the multiplex PCR reads and lists one entry per CDR3 protein. Of about 210,000 distinct CDR3 sequences detected, roughly 29% appear once; the ten largest clones hold about 9.3%. The sequenced sample was peripheral blood. The receptors here all came from a man in his fifties or sixties with Graves' ophthalmopathy. CDR3s include the opening cysteine and the closing phenylalanine or tryptophan. D genes are given only for firm matches. Not all rows give a size; the values are once, few, many and, for expanded clones, a class.

>NA|TRBJ1-5|TRBV10-3|NA
CAIRAGQTSNQPQHF
TGTGCCATCAGGGCCGGACAGACTAGCAATCAGCCCCAGCATTTT
>TRBD1|TRBJ2-2|TRBV5-1|many
CASSIGTGGIGELFF
TGCGCCAGCAGCATCGGGACAGGGGGCATCGGGGAGCTGTTTTTT
>NA|TRBJ2-5|TRBV25-1|many
CASIKGETQYF
TGTGCCAGCATTAAGGGGGAGACCCAGTACTTC
>TRBD2|TRBJ2-2|TRBV12-3/TRBV12-4|many
CASSLSGGRALTGELFF
TGTGCCAGCAGTTTATCGGGCGGGAGGGCCCTGACCGGGGAGCTGTTTTTT
>NA|TRBJ2-7|TRBV4-3|NA
CASSQDQATGNQGEQYF
TGCGCCAGCAGCCAAGATCAGGCGACGGGAAACCAGGGCGAGCAGTACTTC
>NA|TRBJ2-7|TRBV28|many
CASSPTGRSSGPAYEQYF
TGTGCCAGCAGCCCGACAGGGAGGTCTAGCGGGCCAGCCTACGAGCAGTACTTC
>NA|TRBJ2-7|TRBV7-3|many
CASSAGVALEQYF
TGTGCCAGCAGCGCAGGGGTCGCCCTGGAGCAGTACTTC
>TRBD1|TRBJ2-7|TRBV28|NA
CASSSHGTVPYEQYF
TGTGCCAGCAGCTCACATGGGACAGTACCCTACGAGCAGTACTTC
>NA|TRBJ2-5|TRBV7-2|NA
CASSGGQRGKTQYF
TGTGCCAGCAGCGGCGGACAGAGGGGGAAGACCCAGTACTTC
>NA|TRBJ2-7|TRBV7-2|many
CASSLMVHEQYF
TGTGCCAGCAGCTTAATGGTCCACGAGCAGTACTTC
>NA|TRBJ2-2|TRBV7-2|once
CASSPYPNTGELFF
TGTGCCAGCAGCCCCTATCCGAACACCGGGGAGCTGTTTTTT
>NA|TRBJ2-6|TRBV6-5|NA
CASSYTGANVLTF
TGTGCCAGCAGTTATACTGGGGCCAACGTCCTGACTTTC
>NA|TRBJ2-4|TRBV18|NA
CASSRDFGNIQYF
TGTGCCAGCTCAAGGGACTTTGGGAACATTCAGTACTTC
>TRBD2|TRBJ2-7|TRBV7-9|many
CASSFSGRSDEQYF
TGTGCCAGCAGCTTCAGCGGGAGGAGCGACGAGCAGTACTTC
>TRBD2|TRBJ2-7|TRBV20-1|many
CSATVAGGPSYEQYF
TGCAGTGCTACGGTAGCGGGAGGGCCGAGTTACGAGCAGTACTTC
>NA|TRBJ2-5|TRBV12-3/TRBV12-4|many
CASSLVTAGEETQYF
TGTGCCAGCAGTTTAGTAACGGCAGGGGAAGAGACCCAGTACTTC
>NA|TRBJ1-2|TRBV15|many
CATSRDRGQGNYGYTF
TGTGCCACCAGCAGAGACCGTGGGCAGGGTAACTATGGCTACACCTTC